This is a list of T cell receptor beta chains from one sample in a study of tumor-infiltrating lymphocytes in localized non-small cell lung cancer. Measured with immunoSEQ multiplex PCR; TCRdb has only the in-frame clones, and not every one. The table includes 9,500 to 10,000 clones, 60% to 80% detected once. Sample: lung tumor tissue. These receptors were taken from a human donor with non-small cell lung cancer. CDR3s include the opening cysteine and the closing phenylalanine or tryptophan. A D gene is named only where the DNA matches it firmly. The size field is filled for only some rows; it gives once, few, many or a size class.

CDR3aa: CASSVGAGGYEKLFF
CDR3nt: TGTGCCAGCAGCGTAGGCGCCGGGGGTTATGAAAAACTGTTTTTT
d_gene: .
v_gene: TRBV9
j_gene: TRBJ1-4
abundance: .

CDR3aa: CATSRDLRRVGYNEQFF
CDR3nt: TGTGCCACCAGCAGAGATCTTCGCAGGGTAGGCTACAATGAGCAGTTCTTC
d_gene: .
v_gene: TRBV15
j_gene: TRBJ2-1
abundance: .

CDR3aa: CASSYDLFGNIQYF
CDR3nt: TGTGCCAGCAGTTACGACCTATTTGGAAACATTCAGTACTTC
d_gene: .
v_gene: TRBV6-6
j_gene: TRBJ2-4
abundance: .

CDR3aa: CASSLSSKALQYF
CDR3nt: TGTGCCAGCAGTTTATCTTCGAAGGCCTTGCAGTACTTC
d_gene: .
v_gene: TRBV28
j_gene: TRBJ2-7
abundance: once

CDR3aa: CAWRARGTNYGYTF
CDR3nt: TGTGCCTGGCGTGCTCGGGGAACTAACTATGGCTACACCTTC
d_gene: .
v_gene: TRBV30
j_gene: TRBJ1-2
abundance: .

CDR3aa: CSGQRGAGELFF
CDR3nt: TGCAGCGGCCAGCGGGGAGCCGGGGAGCTGTTTTTT
d_gene: TRBD2
v_gene: TRBV29-1
j_gene: TRBJ2-2
abundance: .

CDR3aa: CASSLEGQSNQPQHF
CDR3nt: TGTGCCAGCAGCTTAGAGGGACAGAGCAATCAGCCCCAGCATTTT
d_gene: TRBD1
v_gene: TRBV7-2
j_gene: TRBJ1-5
abundance: .

CDR3aa: CASTLPQGAGQPQHF
CDR3nt: TGTGCCAGCACCTTACCCCAGGGGGCGGGTCAGCCCCAGCATTTT
d_gene: TRBD1
v_gene: TRBV28
j_gene: TRBJ1-5
abundance: .

CDR3aa: CASSSQGSGELFF
CDR3nt: TGTGCCAGCAGCTCACAGGGTTCCGGGGAGCTGTTTTTT
d_gene: .
v_gene: TRBV7-2
j_gene: TRBJ2-2
abundance: .

CDR3aa: CASSPYKNTEAFF
CDR3nt: TGTGCCAGCTCACCGTACAAGAACACTGAAGCTTTCTTT
d_gene: .
v_gene: TRBV18
j_gene: TRBJ1-1
abundance: .

CDR3aa: CASLERYEQYF
CDR3nt: TGTGCCAGCCTGGAAAGGTACGAGCAGTACTTC
d_gene: .
v_gene: TRBV2
j_gene: TRBJ2-7
abundance: .

CDR3aa: CASSRLAGGETQYF
CDR3nt: TGTGCCAGCAGCCGACTAGCGGGAGGGGAGACCCAGTACTTC
d_gene: TRBD2
v_gene: TRBV7-9
j_gene: TRBJ2-5
abundance: .

CDR3aa: CAWSQGWTEAFF
CDR3nt: TGTGCCTGGAGTCAGGGTTGGACTGAAGCTTTCTTT
d_gene: .
v_gene: TRBV30
j_gene: TRBJ1-1
abundance: few

CDR3aa: CASALRDRGDEQFF
CDR3nt: TGCGCCAGCGCCCTCCGGGACAGGGGAGATGAGCAGTTCTTC
d_gene: TRBD1
v_gene: TRBV5-1
j_gene: TRBJ2-1
abundance: .

CDR3aa: CASSPLGQGSTDTQYF
CDR3nt: TGCGCCAGCAGCCCCTTGGGGCAGGGGAGCACAGATACGCAGTATTTT
d_gene: .
v_gene: TRBV5-1
j_gene: TRBJ2-3
abundance: .

CDR3aa: CASSLLPAAYGYTF
CDR3nt: TGCGCCAGCAGCTTGTTACCAGCAGCTTATGGCTACACCTTC
d_gene: .
v_gene: TRBV5-1
j_gene: TRBJ1-2
abundance: .

CDR3aa: CASSMGQRTTTDTQYF
CDR3nt: TGTGCCAGCAGCATGGGACAGAGAACTACCACAGATACGCAGTATTTT
d_gene: TRBD1
v_gene: TRBV6-6
j_gene: TRBJ2-3
abundance: .

CDR3aa: CASSLTLFHEQYF
CDR3nt: TGTGCCAGCAGCTTGACACTCTTCCACGAGCAGTACTTC
d_gene: .
v_gene: TRBV11-3
j_gene: TRBJ2-7
abundance: .

CDR3aa: CASRSRGTDTQYF
CDR3nt: TGTGCCAGCAGGTCGAGAGGCACAGATACGCAGTATTTT
d_gene: .
v_gene: TRBV27
j_gene: TRBJ2-3
abundance: .

CDR3aa: CASSQGFGDGETQYF
CDR3nt: TGCGCCAGCAGCCAAGGGTTCGGGGATGGGGAGACCCAGTACTTC
d_gene: .
v_gene: TRBV4-3
j_gene: TRBJ2-5
abundance: .

CDR3aa: CAWSHTDQPQHF
CDR3nt: TGTGCCTGGAGCCATACAGATCAGCCCCAGCATTTT
d_gene: .
v_gene: TRBV30
j_gene: TRBJ1-5
abundance: .

CDR3aa: CASSYETGGVREQYF
CDR3nt: TGTGCCAGCAGTTACGAGACAGGGGGGGTACGCGAGCAGTACTTC
d_gene: TRBD1
v_gene: TRBV6-5
j_gene: TRBJ2-7
abundance: .

CDR3aa: CASSLTGGYEQFF
CDR3nt: TGTGCCAGCAGCTTGACCGGCGGGTATGAGCAGTTCTTC
d_gene: .
v_gene: TRBV7-9
j_gene: TRBJ2-1
abundance: .

CDR3aa: CASSQARNSYEQYF
CDR3nt: TGTGCCAGCAGCCAAGCGCGCAACTCCTACGAGCAGTACTTC
d_gene: .
v_gene: TRBV14
j_gene: TRBJ2-7
abundance: .

CDR3aa: CASSVGGDSYEQYF
CDR3nt: TGTGCCAGCAGCGTAGGTGGGGATTCCTACGAGCAGTACTTC
d_gene: .
v_gene: TRBV9
j_gene: TRBJ2-7
abundance: .

CDR3aa: CASRSGQGMNTEAFF
CDR3nt: TGTGCCAGCAGGTCGGGACAGGGGATGAACACTGAAGCTTTCTTT
d_gene: TRBD1
v_gene: TRBV14
j_gene: TRBJ1-1
abundance: few

CDR3aa: CATSLLGGDTQYF
CDR3nt: TGTGCCACCAGCCTCCTGGGGGGAGATACGCAGTATTTT
d_gene: .
v_gene: TRBV15
j_gene: TRBJ2-3
abundance: .

CDR3aa: CASSRRDITNTEAFF
CDR3nt: TGTGCCAGCTCACGTCGGGACATAACGAACACTGAAGCTTTCTTT
d_gene: .
v_gene: TRBV18
j_gene: TRBJ1-1
abundance: few

CDR3aa: CASFSGYEQYF
CDR3nt: TGTGCCAGCTTCTCGGGTTACGAGCAGTACTTC
d_gene: .
v_gene: TRBV25-1
j_gene: TRBJ2-7
abundance: .

CDR3aa: CASSSALWGGYTF
CDR3nt: TGTGCCAGCAGTTCCGCCCTCTGGGGTGGCTACACCTTC
d_gene: .
v_gene: TRBV28
j_gene: TRBJ1-2
abundance: .

CDR3aa: CASSLSVSGFSYNEQFF
CDR3nt: TGTGCCAGCAGTTTATCGGTTAGCGGTTTCTCCTACAATGAGCAGTTCTTC
d_gene: .
v_gene: TRBV27
j_gene: TRBJ2-1
abundance: few

CDR3aa: CASSVRGQRNTQYF
CDR3nt: TGTGCCAGCAGTGTCAGGGGACAGAGGAATACGCAGTATTTT
d_gene: TRBD1
v_gene: TRBV6-1
j_gene: TRBJ2-3
abundance: .

CDR3aa: CASSSSGSYTF
CDR3nt: TGTGCCAGCAGTTCCTCGGGGAGCTACACCTTC
d_gene: .
v_gene: TRBV6-6
j_gene: TRBJ1-2
abundance: few

CDR3aa: CASSINPSYEQYF
CDR3nt: TGTGCCAGTAGTATTAATCCGTCCTACGAGCAGTACTTC
d_gene: .
v_gene: TRBV19
j_gene: TRBJ2-7
abundance: .

CDR3aa: CSARRETQYF
CDR3nt: TGCAGTGCTAGACGAGAGACCCAGTACTTC
d_gene: .
v_gene: TRBV20-1
j_gene: TRBJ2-5
abundance: .

CDR3aa: CASSSGGQNGKKPQHF
CDR3nt: TGTGCCAGCAGCTCGGGTGGACAGAACGGCAAGAAGCCCCAGCATTTT
d_gene: .
v_gene: TRBV5-6
j_gene: TRBJ1-5
abundance: .

CDR3aa: CASSIGQGKVYEQYF
CDR3nt: TGCGCCAGCAGCATAGGACAGGGAAAGGTCTACGAGCAGTACTTC
d_gene: TRBD1
v_gene: TRBV5-1
j_gene: TRBJ2-7
abundance: few

CDR3aa: CASSSLGPATEAFF
CDR3nt: TGTGCCAGCAGTTCATTAGGACCAGCCACTGAAGCTTTCTTT
d_gene: .
v_gene: TRBV6-1
j_gene: TRBJ1-1
abundance: .

CDR3aa: CAISDYSGGNEQFF
CDR3nt: TGTGCCATCAGTGATTACTCAGGGGGGAATGAGCAGTTCTTC
d_gene: .
v_gene: TRBV10-3
j_gene: TRBJ2-1
abundance: .

CDR3aa: CATSRGPGETQYF
CDR3nt: TGTGCCACCAGCAGAGGCCCAGGTGAGACCCAGTACTTC
d_gene: .
v_gene: TRBV15
j_gene: TRBJ2-5
abundance: few

CDR3aa: CASQGGFGNQPQHF
CDR3nt: TGTGCCAGCCAGGGTGGGTTCGGCAATCAGCCCCAGCATTTT
d_gene: .
v_gene: TRBV6-6
j_gene: TRBJ1-5
abundance: .

CDR3aa: CASSSGTSGDEQFF
CDR3nt: TGTGCCAGCAGCTCCGGGACTAGCGGGGATGAGCAGTTCTTC
d_gene: TRBD2
v_gene: TRBV7-3
j_gene: TRBJ2-1
abundance: .

CDR3aa: CASSFSGGDNSPLHF
CDR3nt: TGTGCCAGCAGCTTTTCAGGGGGCGATAATTCACCCCTCCACTTT
d_gene: TRBD1
v_gene: TRBV7-6
j_gene: TRBJ1-6
abundance: .

CDR3aa: CASSLKAASGNTIYF
CDR3nt: TGTGCCAGCAGCTTAAAGGCAGCCTCTGGAAACACCATATATTTT
d_gene: .
v_gene: TRBV7-9
j_gene: TRBJ1-3
abundance: .

CDR3aa: CASSQESSSGANVLTF
CDR3nt: TGCGCCAGCAGCCAAGAGAGCAGCTCTGGGGCCAACGTCCTGACTTTC
d_gene: .
v_gene: TRBV4-1
j_gene: TRBJ2-6
abundance: .

CDR3aa: CASRRTSGVSTDTQYF
CDR3nt: TGTGCCAGCAGAAGGACTAGCGGGGTTAGCACAGATACGCAGTATTTT
d_gene: TRBD2
v_gene: TRBV11-2
j_gene: TRBJ2-3
abundance: .

CDR3aa: CASSLSATGVDEQFF
CDR3nt: TGTGCCAGCTCTCTGTCAGCGACGGGAGTAGATGAGCAGTTCTTC
d_gene: .
v_gene: TRBV18
j_gene: TRBJ2-1
abundance: .

CDR3aa: CASSLRTLAVDTGELFF
CDR3nt: TGTGCCAGCAGCCTCAGAACCCTAGCGGTCGACACCGGGGAGCTGTTTTTT
d_gene: TRBD2
v_gene: TRBV14
j_gene: TRBJ2-2
abundance: .

CDR3aa: CASSQELGAPYQETQYF
CDR3nt: TGCGCCAGCAGCCAAGAACTGGGGGCTCCGTACCAAGAGACCCAGTACTTC
d_gene: .
v_gene: TRBV4-1
j_gene: TRBJ2-5
abundance: .

CDR3aa: CASSRPPGLAGAGELFF
CDR3nt: TGTGCCAGCAGCCGCCCACCGGGACTAGCGGGAGCCGGGGAGCTGTTTTTT
d_gene: TRBD2
v_gene: TRBV14
j_gene: TRBJ2-2
abundance: .

CDR3aa: CASSQDLGGVLNTEAFF
CDR3nt: TGTGCCAGCAGCCAAGATCTCGGGGGAGTTTTGAACACTGAAGCTTTCTTT
d_gene: .
v_gene: TRBV14
j_gene: TRBJ1-1
abundance: .

CDR3aa: CASSSGGSRNTEAFF
CDR3nt: TGCGCCAGCAGCTCGGGGGGATCGAGGAACACTGAAGCTTTCTTT
d_gene: .
v_gene: TRBV5-1
j_gene: TRBJ1-1
abundance: .

CDR3aa: CASSLSGNLYNEQFF
CDR3nt: TGTGCCAGCAGCTTAAGCGGGAATCTATACAATGAGCAGTTCTTC
d_gene: TRBD2
v_gene: TRBV7-2
j_gene: TRBJ2-1
abundance: .